This TCR beta chain emerged from a study of T cell changes during pregnancy in multiple sclerosis. The V end lost 3 bases, the J end lost 3 bases, and 5 bases lay between the germline ends. The CDR3 loop spans 11 amino acids. Germline V gene lookup returns CDR1 DFQATT and CDR2 SNEGSKA (reference sequence). The method was immunoSEQ multiplex PCR; TCRdb's version includes in-frame clones alone and lacks a portion of them. The table lists about 22,000 clones, more than 80% of them singletons. The clonotype originates from a female donor in good health, enrolled as a control in a pregnancy study. The source material was CD4+ T cells from peripheral blood mononuclear cells, sampled in the third trimester of pregnancy. This chain joins TRBV20-1 and TRBJ2-5; D is uncertain. In DNA, the CDR3 is TGCAGTGCTAGTCGGGAAGAGACCCAGTACTTC. This sequence encodes CSASREETQYF.